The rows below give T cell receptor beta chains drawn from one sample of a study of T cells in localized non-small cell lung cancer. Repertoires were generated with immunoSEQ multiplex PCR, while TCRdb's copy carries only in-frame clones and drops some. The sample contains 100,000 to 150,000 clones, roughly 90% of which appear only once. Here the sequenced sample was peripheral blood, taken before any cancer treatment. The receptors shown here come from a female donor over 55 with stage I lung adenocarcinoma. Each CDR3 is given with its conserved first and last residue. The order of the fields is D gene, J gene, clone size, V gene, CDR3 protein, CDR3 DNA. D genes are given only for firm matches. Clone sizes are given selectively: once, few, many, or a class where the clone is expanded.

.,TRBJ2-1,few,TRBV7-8,CASSQENEQFF,TGTGCCAGCAGCCAAGAGAATGAGCAGTTCTTC
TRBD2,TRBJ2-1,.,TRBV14,CASSQLGLAVYGEQFF,TGTGCCAGCAGCCAACTGGGACTAGCGGTCTACGGTGAGCAGTTCTTC
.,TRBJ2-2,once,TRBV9,CASSRGRGTNTGELFF,TGTGCCAGCAGCCGCGGTAGGGGGACGAACACCGGGGAGCTGTTTTTT
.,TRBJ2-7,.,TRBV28,CASQKDGSYEQYF,TGTGCCAGTCAAAAGGACGGATCCTACGAGCAGTACTTC
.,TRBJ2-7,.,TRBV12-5,CASGLGGLGYEQYF,TGTGCTAGTGGTTTGGGGGGACTGGGCTACGAGCAGTACTTC
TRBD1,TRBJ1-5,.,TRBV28,CASTPTDRGIQPQHF,TGTGCCAGCACCCCCACTGACAGGGGAATTCAGCCCCAGCATTTT
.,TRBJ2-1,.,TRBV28,CASSPQTIRDEQFF,TGTGCCAGCAGTCCCCAGACTATCCGCGATGAGCAGTTCTTC
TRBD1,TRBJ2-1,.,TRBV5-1,CASSPSGQEYNEQFF,TGCGCCAGCAGCCCCTCGGGACAGGAGTACAATGAGCAGTTCTTC
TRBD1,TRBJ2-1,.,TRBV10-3,CAISGTGDDEQFF,TGTGCCATCAGTGGAACAGGGGATGATGAGCAGTTCTTC
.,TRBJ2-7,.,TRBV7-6,CASSLDPSYEQYF,TGTGCCAGCAGTCTGGACCCGTCCTACGAGCAGTACTTC
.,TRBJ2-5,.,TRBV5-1,CASSRHIQETQYF,TGCGCCAGCAGCCGACACATCCAAGAGACCCAGTACTTC
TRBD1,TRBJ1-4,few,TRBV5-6,CASSTQGVREKLFF,TGTGCCAGCAGCACCCAGGGGGTGAGAGAAAAACTGTTTTTT
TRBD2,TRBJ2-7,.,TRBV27,CASRPTPSRGGSGEQYF,TGTGCCAGCAGGCCAACCCCCTCCCGGGGAGGGAGCGGCGAGCAGTACTTC
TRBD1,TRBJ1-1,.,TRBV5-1,CASSLLGYSRTGANTEAFF,TGCGCCAGCAGCTTGCTTGGGTATTCCCGGACAGGGGCAAACACTGAAGCTTTCTTT
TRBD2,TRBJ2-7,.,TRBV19,CASSTPPQASGRYEQYF,TGTGCCAGTAGTACCCCTCCGCAGGCTAGCGGGAGGTACGAGCAGTACTTC
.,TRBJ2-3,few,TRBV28,CASSRGTVRDTQYF,TGTGCCAGCAGTCGAGGGACTGTCCGGGATACGCAGTATTTT
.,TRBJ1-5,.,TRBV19,CASSIGFLGGSDQPQHF,TGTGCCAGTAGTATCGGATTCCTCGGGGGTTCGGACCAGCCCCAGCATTTT
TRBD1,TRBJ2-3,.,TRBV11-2,CASSLTDRGRFTDTQYF,TGTGCCAGCAGCTTAACGGACAGGGGGCGCTTCACAGATACGCAGTATTTT
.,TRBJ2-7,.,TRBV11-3,CASSLCYEQYF,TGTGCCAGCAGCTTATGCTACGAGCAGTACTTC
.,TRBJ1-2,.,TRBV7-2,CASSLESGRATYGYTF,TGTGCCAGCAGCTTAGAATCGGGACGGGCGACCTATGGCTACACCTTC
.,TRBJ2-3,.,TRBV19,CASSIDLGVSTDTQYF,TGTGCCAGTAGTATAGATTTGGGCGTTAGCACAGATACGCAGTATTTT
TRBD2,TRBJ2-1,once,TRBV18,CASSQAGVNPYNEQFF,TGTGCCAGCTCACAAGCGGGAGTGAACCCTTACAATGAGCAGTTCTTC
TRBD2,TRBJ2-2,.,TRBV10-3,CAISPLLAGITGELFF,TGTGCCATCTCCCCTCTACTAGCGGGGATCACCGGGGAGCTGTTTTTT
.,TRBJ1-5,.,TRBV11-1,CASSLVFRGRGNQPQHF,TGTGCCAGCAGCTTAGTGTTCAGGGGAAGGGGCAATCAGCCCCAGCATTTT
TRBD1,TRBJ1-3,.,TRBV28,CASTGQASSGNTIYF,TGTGCCAGCACCGGACAGGCGAGCTCTGGAAACACCATATATTTT
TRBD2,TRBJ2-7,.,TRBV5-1,CARRGGVAASYEQYF,TGCGCCAGACGCGGGGGGGTGGCAGCCTCCTACGAGCAGTACTTC
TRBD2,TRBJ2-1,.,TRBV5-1,CASSSRLAESSYNEQFF,TGCGCCAGCAGCTCCCGACTAGCTGAAAGCTCCTACAATGAGCAGTTCTTC
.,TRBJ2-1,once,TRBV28,CASSVRDTSYNEQFF,TGTGCCAGCAGCGTCCGGGACACCTCCTACAATGAGCAGTTCTTC
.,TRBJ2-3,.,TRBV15,CATSRDRASTDTQYF,TGTGCCACCAGCAGAGATAGGGCTAGCACAGATACGCAGTATTTT
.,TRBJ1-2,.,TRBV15,CATSTDHRVHYGYTF,TGTGCCACCAGCACCGACCACAGGGTCCACTATGGCTACACCTTC
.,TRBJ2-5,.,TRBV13,CASSSQRGAGGFQETQYF,TGTGCCAGCAGCTCCCAGAGAGGTGCGGGCGGGTTCCAAGAGACCCAGTACTTC
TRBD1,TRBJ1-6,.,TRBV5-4,CASSRGGTGLHSPLHF,TGTGCCAGCAGCCGGGGAGGGACAGGGCTACACTCACCCCTCCACTTT
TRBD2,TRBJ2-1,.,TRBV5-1,CASSLAGGGAGASNEQFF,TGCGCCAGCAGCTTGGCCGGGGGAGGAGCGGGAGCCTCCAATGAGCAGTTCTTC
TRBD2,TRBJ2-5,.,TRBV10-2,CASTPWTSGMIYF,TGCGCCAGCACCCCTTGGACTAGCGGGATGATTTACTTC
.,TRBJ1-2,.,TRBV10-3,CAIGKGLGYSGYTF,TGTGCCATCGGGAAGGGTTTAGGATATAGTGGCTACACCTTC
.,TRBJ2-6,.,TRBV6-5,CASGAGGSGANVLTF,TGTGCCAGCGGGGCTGGGGGCTCTGGGGCCAACGTCCTGACTTTC
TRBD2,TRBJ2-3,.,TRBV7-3,CASSLSPSGITDTQYF,TGTGCCAGCAGCTTATCCCCTAGCGGGATTACAGATACGCAGTATTTT
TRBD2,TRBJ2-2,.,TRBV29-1,CSGILAGHTGELFF,TGCAGCGGTATACTAGCGGGGCACACCGGGGAGCTGTTTTTT
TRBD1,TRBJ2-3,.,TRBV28,CASRSSGQGADTQYF,TGTGCCAGCAGATCGTCCGGACAGGGGGCCGATACGCAGTATTTT
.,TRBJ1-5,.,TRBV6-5,CASSNQPQHF,TGTGCCAGCAGCAATCAGCCCCAGCATTTT
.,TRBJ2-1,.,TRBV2,CASSEDRASPNEQFF,TGTGCCAGCAGTGAAGACAGGGCGAGCCCCAATGAGCAGTTCTTC
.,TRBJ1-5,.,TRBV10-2,CASCQNSNQPQHF,TGCGCCAGCTGTCAGAATAGCAATCAGCCCCAGCATTTT
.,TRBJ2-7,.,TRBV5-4,CASSRGRQGGDEQYF,TGTGCCAGCAGCCGAGGCCGACAGGGAGGGGACGAGCAGTACTTC
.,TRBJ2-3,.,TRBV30,CAWSYPSGDTQYF,TGTGCCTGGAGTTACCCCTCTGGGGATACGCAGTATTTT
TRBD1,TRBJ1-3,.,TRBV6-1,CASTTGGTGNTIYF,TGTGCCAGCACAACAGGGGGAACTGGAAACACCATATATTTT
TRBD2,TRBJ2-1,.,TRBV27,CASSLLLAGGQSSYNEQFF,TGTGCCAGCAGTTTGCTCCTAGCGGGAGGACAGAGCTCCTACAATGAGCAGTTCTTC
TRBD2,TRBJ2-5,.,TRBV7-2,CASSLALTSGIQETQYF,TGTGCCAGCAGCTTAGCGCTTACTAGCGGGATCCAAGAGACCCAGTACTTC
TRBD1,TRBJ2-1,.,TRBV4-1,CASTSEPGRQGPYNEQFF,TGCGCCAGCACATCCGAGCCGGGTCGACAGGGTCCCTACAATGAGCAGTTCTTC
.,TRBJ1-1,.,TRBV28,CASRGGSSTEAFF,TGTGCCAGCAGGGGGGGGTCGAGCACTGAAGCTTTCTTT
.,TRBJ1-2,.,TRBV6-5,CASSYEADSRFYGYTF,TGTGCCAGCAGTTACGAGGCGGACAGCCGTTTCTATGGCTACACCTTC
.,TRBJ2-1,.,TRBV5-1,CASSLAENEQFF,TGCGCCAGCAGCTTGGCCGAGAATGAGCAGTTCTTC
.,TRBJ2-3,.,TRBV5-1,CASSLVGDTQYF,TGCGCCAGCAGCTTGGTCGGGGATACGCAGTATTTT
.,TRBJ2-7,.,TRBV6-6,CASSYNSARLSYEQYF,TGTGCCAGCAGTTACAATAGCGCACGCCTATCCTACGAGCAGTACTTC
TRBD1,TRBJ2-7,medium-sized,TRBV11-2,CASRSPSGTVSYEQYF,TGTGCCAGCAGGTCCCCTTCCGGGACAGTTTCCTACGAGCAGTACTTC
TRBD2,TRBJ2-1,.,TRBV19,CASPVCGNSGSFDEQFF,TGTGCCAGCCCAGTTTGCGGGAATAGCGGGAGTTTTGATGAGCAGTTCTTC
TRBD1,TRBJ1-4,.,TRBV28,CASSPPSRGRGEKLFF,TGTGCCAGCAGTCCACCCTCGAGGGGGCGCGGTGAAAAACTGTTTTTT
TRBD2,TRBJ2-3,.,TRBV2,CASRTSALPTDTQYF,TGTGCCAGCAGGACTAGCGCTTTACCCACAGATACGCAGTATTTT
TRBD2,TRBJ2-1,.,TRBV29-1,CSVELSGTAYNEQFF,TGCAGCGTAGAACTTAGCGGGACGGCCTACAATGAGCAGTTCTTC